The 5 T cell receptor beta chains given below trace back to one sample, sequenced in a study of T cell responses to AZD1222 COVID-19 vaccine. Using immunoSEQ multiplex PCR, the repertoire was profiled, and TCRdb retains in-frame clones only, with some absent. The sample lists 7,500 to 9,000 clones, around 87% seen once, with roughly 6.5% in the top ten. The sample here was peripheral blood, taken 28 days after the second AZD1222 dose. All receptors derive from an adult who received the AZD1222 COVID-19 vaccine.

The CDR3 loop is CASSQTGANTIYF. Written as DNA, the CDR3 is TGTGCCAGCAGCCAGACAGGGGCAAACACCATATATTTT. The V call is TRBV3-1 (or the pseudogene TRBV3-2), the J call TRBJ1-3, with 8 nucleotides matching TRBD1. With V trimmed by 3 bases and J by 6 bases, 1 base remained unmatched. Germline-derived CDR1 and CDR2 are LGHDT and YNNKEL (reference sequence). This CDR3 contains 13 residues.

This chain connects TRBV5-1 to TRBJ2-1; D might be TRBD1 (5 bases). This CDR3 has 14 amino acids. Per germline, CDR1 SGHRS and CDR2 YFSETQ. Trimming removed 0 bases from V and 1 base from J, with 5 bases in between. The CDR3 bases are TGCGCCAGCAGCTTGGACAGGTCCTACAATGAGCAGTTCTTC. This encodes CASSLDRSYNEQFF.

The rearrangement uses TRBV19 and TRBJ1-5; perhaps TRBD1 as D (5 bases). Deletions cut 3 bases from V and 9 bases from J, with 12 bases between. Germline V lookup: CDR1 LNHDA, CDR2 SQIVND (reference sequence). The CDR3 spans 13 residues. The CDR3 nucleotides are TGTGCCAGTAGTATGGGGCTGAGAATGCCCCAGCATTTT. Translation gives CASSMGLRMPQHF.

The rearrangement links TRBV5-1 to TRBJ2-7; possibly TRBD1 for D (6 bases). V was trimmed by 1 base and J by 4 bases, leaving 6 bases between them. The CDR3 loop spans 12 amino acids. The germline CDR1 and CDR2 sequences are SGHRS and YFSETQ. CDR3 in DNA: TGCGCCAGCAGCTTGACAGGGTACGAGCAGTACTTC. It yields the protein CASSLTGYEQYF. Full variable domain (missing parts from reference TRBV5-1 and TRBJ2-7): KAGVTQTPRYLIKTRGQQVTLSCSPISGHRSVSWYQQTPGQGLQFLFEYFSETQRNKGNFPGRFSGRQFSNSRSEMNVSTLELGDSALYLCASSLTGYEQYFGPGTRLTVT.

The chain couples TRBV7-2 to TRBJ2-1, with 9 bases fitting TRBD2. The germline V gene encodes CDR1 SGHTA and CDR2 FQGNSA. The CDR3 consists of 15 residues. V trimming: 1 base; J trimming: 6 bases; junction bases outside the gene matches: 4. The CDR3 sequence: CASSLGLAGINEQFF. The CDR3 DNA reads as TGTGCCAGCAGCTTAGGCCTAGCGGGAATCAATGAGCAGTTCTTC.